The rows below give T cell receptor beta chains drawn from one sample of a study of T cells in Graves' hyperthyroidism and ophthalmopathy. TCRdb passed the multiplex PCR reads through MiXCR, listing each CDR3 protein once. The table records approximately 300,000 distinct CDR3 sequences, roughly 20% of them present only once. The sequencing input was blood. The origin of the receptors is a man aged 50 to 60 with Graves' ophthalmopathy. Both conserved end residues are part of each CDR3. D genes are given only for firm matches. The size of a clone is reported for some rows only, either as once, few or many, or as a class for expanded clones.

>TRBV7-3|TRBD2|TRBJ2-7|few
CASSLGASGSHEQYF
TGTGCCAGCAGCTTAGGGGCTAGCGGGAGTCACGAGCAGTACTTC
>TRBV12-3/TRBV12-4|TRBD2|TRBJ2-5|NA
CASSYKVTSVAAYQETQYF
TGTGCCAGCAGCTACAAAGTAACTAGCGTTGCGGCGTACCAAGAGACCCAGTACTTC
>TRBV29-1|NA|TRBJ1-1|many
CSATHTEAFF
TGCAGCGCCACGCATACTGAAGCTTTCTTT
>TRBV6-2/TRBV6-3|NA|TRBJ2-3|NA
CASSATGSTDTQYF
TGTGCCAGCAGCGCCACAGGGTCGACAGATACGCAGTATTTT
>TRBV5-1|NA|TRBJ2-7|NA
CASRRQGTYEQYF
TGCGCCAGCAGACGGCAGGGGACCTACGAGCAGTACTTC
>TRBV10-3|NA|TRBJ1-6|NA
CAISPTGRGGNSPLHF
TGTGCCATCAGTCCTACAGGGAGGGGAGGGAATTCACCCCTCCACTTT
>TRBV28|TRBD1|TRBJ1-1|NA
CASSFTGETEAFF
TGTGCCAGCAGTTTTACAGGGGAGACTGAAGCTTTCTTT
>TRBV20-1|TRBD2|TRBJ2-3|NA
CSARVLKVGGTDTQYF
TGCAGTGCTAGGGTACTCAAAGTGGGAGGGACAGATACGCAGTATTTT
>TRBV20-1|NA|TRBJ2-4|few
CSPDSVGMAKNIQYF
TGCAGTCCCGATTCCGTTGGGATGGCCAAAAACATTCAGTACTTC
>TRBV28|NA|TRBJ2-7|NA
CASSPPGAGGYWEQYF
TGTGCCAGCAGCCCTCCTGGGGCAGGGGGGTACTGGGAGCAGTACTTC
>TRBV28|NA|TRBJ1-2|NA
CASSLRGGGVGYTF
TGTGCCAGCAGCCTTCGTGGGGGGGGGGTTGGCTACACCTTC
>TRBV18|NA|TRBJ2-1|many
CASSPDNEQFF
TGTGCCAGCAGCCCGGACAATGAGCAGTTCTTC
>TRBV27|NA|TRBJ2-7|many
CASRSGGNYEQYF
TGTGCCAGCCGTTCTGGCGGAAACTACGAGCAGTACTTC
>TRBV7-9|TRBD2|TRBJ2-7|few
CASSPIPGTSGEQYF
TGTGCCAGCAGCCCGATCCCCGGGACTAGCGGCGAGCAGTACTTC
>TRBV28|NA|TRBJ2-1|many
CASSPTPSVSRESSPFF
TGTGCCAGCAGTCCAACCCCAAGTGTTAGCCGAGAAAGTAGTCCGTTCTTC
>TRBV6-6|NA|TRBJ2-4|few
CASSYSNPSGRPRFAKNIQYF
TGTGCCAGCAGTTACTCGAACCCCAGCGGGCGGCCCCGTTTTGCCAAAAACATTCAGTACTTC
>TRBV9|TRBD2|TRBJ2-7|NA
CASSVVADIGGEQYF
TGTGCCAGCAGCGTAGTCGCGGACATCGGGGGGGAGCAGTACTTC
>TRBV19|NA|TRBJ2-7|few
CASSIGKGPSYEQYF
TGTGCCAGTAGTATCGGGAAGGGACCCTCCTACGAGCAGTACTTC
>TRBV4-1|NA|TRBJ1-5|few
CASSQGGLGGGQPQHF
TGCGCCAGCAGCCAAGGTGGGCTGGGAGGGGGTCAGCCCCAGCATTTT
>TRBV10-3|NA|TRBJ2-2|once
CAISERPAIDTGELFF
TGTGCCATCAGTGAGCGGCCCGCAATTGACACCGGGGAGCTGTTTTTT
>TRBV13|TRBD1|TRBJ1-1|NA
CASSSRQGAKAFF
TGTGCCAGCAGCTCCAGACAGGGGGCGAAAGCTTTCTTT
>TRBV2|TRBD2|TRBJ2-3|few
CASSEGTSGRATDTQYF
TGTGCCAGCAGTGAGGGGACTAGCGGGAGGGCCACAGATACGCAGTATTTT
>TRBV20-1|TRBD2|TRBJ2-1|many
CSASSWTSGDNEQFF
TGCAGTGCTAGTTCCTGGACTAGCGGGGACAATGAGCAGTTCTTC
>TRBV5-1|NA|TRBJ1-6|NA
CASSYYSGSPLHF
TGCGCCAGCAGTTACTACAGCGGTTCACCCCTCCACTTT
>TRBV28|TRBD2|TRBJ2-1|NA
CASSRGRGEQFF
TGTGCCAGCAGCAGAGGGAGGGGAGAGCAGTTCTTC
>TRBV20-1|TRBD2|TRBJ2-2|NA
CSARGLAGYTGELFF
TGCAGTGCTAGAGGGCTAGCGGGATACACCGGGGAGCTGTTTTTT
>TRBV19|NA|TRBJ2-5|NA
CASSTQGIEETQYF
TGTGCCAGTAGTACCCAGGGGATTGAAGAGACCCAGTACTTC
>TRBV20-1|NA|TRBJ2-1|many
CSAREKETTYNEQFF
TGCAGTGCTAGAGAGAAAGAGACCACATACAATGAGCAGTTCTTC
>TRBV7-3|NA|TRBJ2-5|few
CASSHTRAKLQETQYF
TGTGCCAGCAGCCATACGCGGGCTAAACTCCAAGAGACCCAGTACTTC
>TRBV9|TRBD2|TRBJ2-1|few
CASSWTSENEQFF
TGTGCCAGCAGCTGGACTAGCGAGAATGAGCAGTTCTTC
>TRBV28|NA|TRBJ1-3|NA
CASSSLDISGNTIYF
TGTGCCAGCAGTTCACTCGACATCTCTGGAAACACCATATATTTT
>TRBV5-1|NA|TRBJ2-3|NA
CASSITSSTDTQYF
TGCGCCAGCAGCATAACTAGTAGCACAGATACGCAGTATTTT
>TRBV5-1|TRBD1|TRBJ1-1|NA
CASSATGNRPEAFF
TGCGCCAGCAGCGCGACAGGGAATCGACCTGAAGCTTTCTTT
>TRBV28|TRBD1|TRBJ1-3|few
CASTSGGKSSGNTIYF
TGTGCCAGCACCTCAGGGGGAAAGAGCTCTGGAAACACCATATATTTT
>TRBV15|NA|TRBJ2-7|NA
CATSRDSSRGEQYF
TGTGCCACCAGCAGAGATTCTAGTCGAGGCGAGCAGTACTTC
>TRBV2|NA|TRBJ2-5|many
CASNLDSAPQETQYF
TGTGCCAGCAACCTCGACAGCGCTCCCCAAGAGACCCAGTACTTC
>TRBV9|NA|TRBJ2-7|NA
CASSAGDLLPYEQYF
TGTGCCAGCAGCGCCGGGGACCTCCTCCCCTACGAGCAGTACTTC
>TRBV28|TRBD2|TRBJ2-1|NA
CASSLSLRLAANYNEQFF
TGTGCCAGCAGTTTATCCCTCAGACTAGCGGCAAATTACAATGAGCAGTTCTTC
>TRBV20-1|TRBD1|TRBJ2-1|many
CSAEDRVGSYNEQFF
TGCAGTGCTGAAGACAGGGTGGGCTCCTACAATGAGCAGTTCTTC
>TRBV12-5|TRBD2|TRBJ2-3|many
CASGSLAGGNTQYF
TGTGCTAGTGGTTCTCTAGCGGGAGGAAATACGCAGTATTTT
>TRBV2|NA|TRBJ2-1|many
CASSEEGVGEQFF
TGTGCCAGCAGTGAAGAAGGGGTTGGTGAGCAGTTCTTC
>TRBV30|NA|TRBJ2-7|NA
CAWSGLVSTYEQYF
TGTGCCTGGAGTGGGTTGGTCTCCACCTACGAGCAGTACTTC
>TRBV15|NA|TRBJ2-3|NA
CATSRSRGSDVEDTQYF
TGTGCCACCAGCAGATCGAGGGGGAGTGATGTTGAGGATACGCAGTATTTT
>TRBV6-2/TRBV6-3|TRBD2|TRBJ2-1|few
CASSYDVRERASGNEQFF
TGTGCCAGCAGTTACGACGTACGGGAGCGGGCTAGCGGAAATGAGCAGTTCTTC
>TRBV11-2|TRBD1|TRBJ1-3|few
CASSLAGQGLTGNTIYF
TGTGCCAGCAGCTTAGCCGGACAGGGGCTTACTGGAAACACCATATATTTT
>TRBV6-9|NA|TRBJ2-4|NA
CASSSPVGDAKNIQYF
TGTGCCAGCAGTTCTCCCGTCGGGGACGCCAAAAACATTCAGTACTTC
>TRBV9|NA|TRBJ2-2|few
CASSVAGLGDTGELFF
TGTGCCAGCAGCGTAGCCGGACTGGGGGACACCGGGGAGCTGTTTTTT
>TRBV11-1|TRBD1|TRBJ2-1|many
CASSGTGIFRTNEQFF
TGTGCCAGCTCAGGGACAGGGATTTTTAGGACCAATGAGCAGTTCTTC
>TRBV6-1|NA|TRBJ1-2|few
CASSVWDYGYTF
TGTGCCAGCAGTGTTTGGGACTATGGCTACACCTTC
>TRBV5-1|NA|TRBJ1-5|NA
CASSLAEGNQPQHF
TGCGCCAGCAGCTTGGCCGAGGGGAATCAGCCCCAGCATTTT
>TRBV9|NA|TRBJ2-1|NA
CASSVQGNNEQFF
TGTGCCAGCAGCGTGCAGGGTAACAATGAGCAGTTCTTC
>TRBV19|TRBD2|TRBJ2-1|few
CASTSGRFNEQFF
TGTGCCAGTACTAGCGGGAGATTCAATGAGCAGTTCTTC
>TRBV6-5|NA|TRBJ1-4|few
CASSYPTGENEKLFF
TGTGCCAGCAGTTACCCGACAGGAGAGAATGAAAAACTGTTTTTT
>TRBV28|NA|TRBJ1-5|NA
CASRPAGSQPQHF
TGTGCCAGCAGGCCCGCAGGCTCACAGCCCCAGCATTTT
>TRBV30|TRBD2|TRBJ2-7|few
CAWSGSRGSGSPYEQYF
TGTGCCTGGAGTGGATCTAGGGGTAGCGGGAGCCCCTACGAGCAGTACTTC